The 17 T cell receptor beta chains below were found in one sample sequenced in a study of blood T cell repertoires in COVID-19. Only in-frame clones appear in the TCRdb table, and some are missing; sequencing was by immunoSEQ multiplex PCR. The top ten hold about 4.5% of the sample, which has under 150,000 clones, 75% to 90% seen once. The source material was peripheral blood. These receptors were collected from a woman aged 45 to 65 with acute or convalescent COVID-19.

The genes are TRBV4-1 and TRBJ2-3, with 9 bases lining up with TRBD2. The CDR3 is 18 amino acids. CDR1 is MGHRA and CDR2 is YSYEKL in the germline V gene. J was trimmed by 4 bases and V by 0 bases; bases with no gene match: 11. The CDR3 loop is CASSQDPLGGGASDTQYF. The CDR3 DNA is TGCGCCAGCAGCCAAGACCCCCTTGGCGGGGGGGCCTCAGATACGCAGTATTTT.

As regards this clone: The junction does not match germline at one end; this may be a read error. The gene calls are TRBV19 and TRBJ1-5; 9 bases map to TRBD1. The CDR3 has 15 residues. Germline V CDR1 and CDR2: LNHDA, SQIVND (reference sequence). The CDR3 protein is CASNIQGAGNQPQHF. The DNA of the CDR3 is TGTGCCAGTAATATACAGGGGGCCGGCAATCAGCCCCAGCATTTT. Filled out from reference TRBV19 and TRBJ1-5, the complete variable domain reads DGGITQSPKYLFRKEGQNVTLSCEQNLNHDAMYWYRQDPGQGLRLIYYSQIVNDFQKGDIAEGYSVSREKKESFPLTVTSAQKNPTAFYLCASNIQGAGNQPQHFGDGTRLSIL.

The chain links TRBV14 to TRBJ1-2; 7 bases match TRBD1. Losses at the gene ends were 3 bases for V and 14 bases for J; bases not matched to a gene: 15. Germline CDR1 is SGHDN and CDR2 is FVKESK. The CDR3 length is 14 residues. The CDR3 is CASSHLPGQKEKTF. CDR3 DNA: TGTGCCAGCAGCCACCTACCGGGACAGAAGGAAAAAACCTTC.

The V call is TRBV2, the J call TRBJ1-2; D possibly corresponds to TRBD1 (5 bases). Germline values: CDR1 SNHLY, CDR2 FYNNEI. CDR3 length: 13 residues. Trimming took off 2 bases at V and 4 bases at J, with 8 bases between the two ends. CDR3 sequence: CASSEWGGYGYTF. The CDR3 coding sequence is TGTGCCAGCAGTGAATGGGGGGGCTATGGCTACACCTTC.

This clone has just a few counts. The CDR3 loop is CASSPSDGWRTEAFF. The CDR3 DNA is TGTGCCAGCTCACCATCGGACGGGTGGAGGACTGAAGCTTTCTTT. The chain couples TRBV18 to TRBJ1-1; D unclear. Deletions cut 2 bases from V and 5 bases from J, with 15 bases between. This CDR3 is 15 amino acids long. Germline V gives CDR1 KGHSH, CDR2 LQKENI.

The V gene is TRBV14, the J gene TRBJ2-1, with TRBD1 as a possible D gene (5 bases). The CDR3 extends over 19 amino acids. Trimming removed 4 bases at V and 2 bases at J, with 24 bases between. Germline CDR1 is SGHDN and CDR2 is FVKESK. The CDR3 spells CASSPSRSGFFRAYNEQFF. Here the CDR3 DNA reads TGTGCCAGCAGCCCGTCGAGGTCAGGGTTTTTCAGGGCCTACAATGAGCAGTTCTTC. The entire variable domain, with the rest obtained from reference TRBV14 and TRBJ2-1, is as follows: EAGVTQFPSHSVIEKGQTVTLRCDPISGHDNLYWYRRVMGKEIKFLLHFVKESKQDESGMPNNRFLAERTGGTYSTLKVQPAELEDSGVYFCASSPSRSGFFRAYNEQFFGPGTRLTVL.

CDR3 nucleotide sequence: TGTGCCAGCAGTTTCCCAGGGGGCACTGAAGCTTTCTTT. As protein: CASSFPGGTEAFF. The rearrangement joins TRBV12-3 or TRBV12-4 to TRBJ1-1; TRBD1 matches 7 bases. There are 13 residues in the CDR3. The V and J ends lost 3 bases and 4 bases, in that order; junction bases with no gene match: 2.

This clone was seen only once. The CDR3, as DNA: TGTGCCAGCAGTCAACACCTGGGACAGGGGTTTGCTGAAGCTTTCTTT. This sequence encodes CASSQHLGQGFAEAFF. The V call is TRBV6-2 or TRBV6-3, the J call TRBJ1-1; TRBD1 aligns across 10 bases. Trimming cost V 5 bases and J 6 bases; bases outside gene matches: 12. From germline, CDR1 is MNHEY and CDR2 SVGEGT. There are 16 residues in the CDR3.

The genes are TRBV11-2 and TRBJ1-1; D gene unclear. CDR3 length: 13 residues. Germline V gene sequence: CDR1 SGHAT, CDR2 FQNNGV. Trimming shortened V by 3 bases and J by 4 bases, and 9 bases separated the two germline ends. CDR3 bases: TGTGCCAGCAGCTTCTCAGGAGGCACTGAAGCTTTCTTT. Encoded protein: CASSFSGGTEAFF.

This chain uses TRBV12-3 or TRBV12-4 with TRBJ1-2; weak D call: TRBD1 (6 bases). V shed 6 bases and J shed 7 bases, with 15 bases lying between them. The CDR3 extends over 13 amino acids. CDR3 protein: CASRATGFGGYTF. The CDR3 DNA reads as TGTGCCAGCAGGGCTACAGGGTTCGGTGGCTACACCTTC.

V gene TRBV28 combines with J gene TRBJ1-2; TRBD1 is a possible D gene (6 bases). With 6 bases removed from V and 5 bases from J, the gap between germline ends came to 13 bases. Germline V gives CDR1 MDHEN, CDR2 SYDVKM. The CDR3 extends over 13 amino acids. The CDR3 region is CASSRGQSYGYTF. In DNA form, the CDR3 reads TGTGCCAGCAGCAGAGGACAGTCTTATGGCTACACCTTC.

The chain links TRBV24-1 to TRBJ2-1; 8 bases fit TRBD1. The germline CDR1 and CDR2 sequences are KGHDR and SFDVKD. V dropped 0 bases and J dropped 8; count of bases not matched to a gene: 5. The CDR3 has 15 residues. The CDR3 region is CATSDLGQGIDEQFF. The CDR3 DNA is TGTGCCACCAGTGATTTGGGACAGGGAATTGATGAGCAGTTCTTC.

The V call is TRBV20-1, the J call TRBJ1-2; D unresolved. V was cut by 3 bases and J by 3 bases, with 14 bases left in between. This CDR3 region has 14 residues. Germline values: CDR1 DFQATT, CDR2 SNEGSKA (reference sequence). CDR3 loop: CSASLRRSDYGYTF. Written as DNA, the CDR3 is TGCAGTGCTAGTTTGAGGCGAAGTGACTATGGCTACACCTTC.

The chain joins TRBV6-1 to TRBJ1-1; a possible D gene is TRBD1 (5 bases). V was cut by 2 bases and J by 1 base, with 14 bases left in between. This CDR3 contains 16 residues. Germline V gene sequence: CDR1 MNHNS, CDR2 SASEGT. CDR3 residues: CASSERQGVGNTEAFF. The CDR3 DNA reads TGTGCCAGCAGTGAAAGGCAGGGCGTGGGGAACACTGAAGCTTTCTTT.

The chain combines TRBV5-4 with TRBJ1-4; TRBD1 might be the D (5 bases). Germline values: CDR1 SGHNT, CDR2 YYREEE (reference sequence). The V end was cut by 0 bases, the J end by 5 bases, with 8 bases between. The CDR3 consists of 14 residues. The CDR3 DNA is TGTGCCAGCAGCTTGGCAGGGATGAATGAAAAACTGTTTTTT. Its protein is CASSLAGMNEKLFF.

This clone has a handful of counts. The V and J genes are TRBV6-1 and TRBJ1-6; 7 positions match TRBD1. Unmatched junction bases numbered 8, after V lost 0 bases and J lost 6 bases. Germline V gene lookup returns CDR1 MNHNS and CDR2 SASEGT. This CDR3 spans 17 amino acids. The CDR3 sequence: CASSEAARGLGNSPLHF. As DNA, the CDR3 is TGTGCCAGCAGTGAAGCGGCCAGGGGGTTAGGTAATTCACCCCTCCACTTT.

This chain connects TRBV6-5 to TRBJ2-5, with a tentative D call TRBD1 (6 bases). Trimming took 2 bases from V and 1 from J, leaving 14 bases between them. This CDR3 spans 16 amino acids. Germline V gene sequence: CDR1 MNHEY, CDR2 SVGAGI. CDR3 nucleotide sequence: TGTGCCAGCAGTTACGGTTTAGGACAGCCCCAAGAGACCCAGTACTTC. It translates to CASSYGLGQPQETQYF.